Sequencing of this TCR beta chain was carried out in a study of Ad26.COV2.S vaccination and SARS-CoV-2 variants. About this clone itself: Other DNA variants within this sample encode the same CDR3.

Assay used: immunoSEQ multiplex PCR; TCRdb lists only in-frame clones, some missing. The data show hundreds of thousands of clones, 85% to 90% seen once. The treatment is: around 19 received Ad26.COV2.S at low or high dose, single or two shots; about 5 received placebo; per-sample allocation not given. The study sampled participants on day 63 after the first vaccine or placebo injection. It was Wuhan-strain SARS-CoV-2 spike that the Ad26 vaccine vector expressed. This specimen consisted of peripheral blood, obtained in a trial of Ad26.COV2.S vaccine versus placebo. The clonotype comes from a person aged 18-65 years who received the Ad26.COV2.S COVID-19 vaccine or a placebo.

The CDR3 sequence is CASSIRRDSYEQYF. In DNA form, the CDR3 reads TGTGCCAGTAGTATACGCAGGGATTCCTACGAGCAGTACTTC. V and J are TRBV19 and TRBJ2-7, with D perhaps TRBD1 (5 bases). Per the germline V gene, CDR1 is LNHDA and CDR2 is SQIVND (reference sequence). This CDR3 comprises 14 residues. Trimming removed 2 bases from V and 1 base from J, with 9 bases in between.